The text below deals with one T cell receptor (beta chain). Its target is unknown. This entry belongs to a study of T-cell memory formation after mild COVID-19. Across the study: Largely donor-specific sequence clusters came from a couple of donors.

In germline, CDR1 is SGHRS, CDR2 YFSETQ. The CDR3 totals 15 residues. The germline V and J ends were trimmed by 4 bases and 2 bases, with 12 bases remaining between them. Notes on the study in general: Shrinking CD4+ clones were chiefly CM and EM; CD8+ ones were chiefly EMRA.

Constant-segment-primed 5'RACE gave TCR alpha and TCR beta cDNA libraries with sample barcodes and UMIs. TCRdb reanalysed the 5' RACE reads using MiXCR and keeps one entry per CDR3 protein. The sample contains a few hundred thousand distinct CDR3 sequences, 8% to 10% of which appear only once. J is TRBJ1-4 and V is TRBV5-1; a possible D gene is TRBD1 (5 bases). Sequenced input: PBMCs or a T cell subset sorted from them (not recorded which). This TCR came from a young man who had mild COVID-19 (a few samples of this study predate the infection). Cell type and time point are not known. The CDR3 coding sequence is TGCGCCAGCAGCCGGGACCCCCAGACTAATGAAAAACTGTTTTTT. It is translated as CASSRDPQTNEKLFF. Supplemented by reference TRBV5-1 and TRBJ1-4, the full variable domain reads KAGVTQTPRYLIKTRGQQVTLSCSPISGHRSVSWYQQTPGQGLQFLFEYFSETQRNKGNFPGRFSGRQFSNSRSEMNVSTLELGDSALYLCASSRDPQTNEKLFFGSGTQLSVL.